This TCR beta chain came from a study of blood T cell repertoires in COVID-19. Study overall: Specimens from acute and convalescent COVID-19 originated in the United States, Italy and Spain. PBMCs, B-cell-depleted T cells, or T cells provided the cDNA or gDNA that made up the material.

Source study methods: Nucleated cell number was recorded as an estimate derived from reference gene primer amplification. The method was immunoSEQ multiplex PCR; TCRdb's version includes in-frame clones alone and lacks a portion of them. Clone size and V and J calls were adopted from that table, with D and trimming inferred from the DNA. This table has 200,000 to 300,000 clones, 87% appearing once. CDR3 length equals 16 residues. The V gene's germline CDR1 is KGHSH and CDR2 LQKENI. With V trimmed by 3 bases and J by 0 bases, 0 bases remained unmatched. The source is a man in his sixties who had recovered from COVID-19. Sample: peripheral blood. The chain joins TRBV18 to TRBJ2-1; 12 bases map to TRBD2. In nucleotides, the CDR3 is TGTGCCAGCTCACCGACTAGCGGGGGCTCCTACAATGAGCAGTTCTTC. Translated: CASSPTSGGSYNEQFF.